Below, 5 T cell receptor beta chains from the same sample are listed, as sequenced in a study of blood T cell repertoires in COVID-19 (dated by TCRdb to 2020 to 2021). Libraries were made using the immunoSEQ multiplex PCR assay. TCRdb retrieved this table from immuneACCESS and kept in-frame rearrangements only. Not all clones are present; in checked studies, unresolved V genes account for under half, and no reason is known for the remainder. The sample profile shows around 77,000 clones; around 90% of them were found once. Roughly 5% of the sample lies in the top ten. Sequenced: peripheral blood. The origin of the receptors is a woman aged 60 to 75 with active COVID-19.

The count of this clone is one. The sample contains more than one DNA sequence encoding this CDR3. The rearrangement uses TRBV15 and TRBJ1-2; the D gene is possibly TRBD1 (5 bases). The germline gives CDR1 LNHNV, CDR2 YYDKDF (reference sequence). The CDR3 has 16 residues. V lost 0 bases and J lost 4, with 15 bases in between. The DNA for the CDR3 is TGTGCCACCAGCAGAGATCAGGGCGTTCACCCCTATGGCTACACCTTC. This encodes CATSRDQGVHPYGYTF.

This chain joins TRBV5-1 and TRBJ2-2; a weak D match, TRBD2 (5 bases). The V end was cut by 3 bases, the J end by 0 bases, with 12 bases between. Germline CDR1 and CDR2: SGHRS and YFSETQ. The CDR3 length is 16 residues. CDR3 amino acids: CASSSLGGPNTGELFF. CDR3 sequence (DNA): TGCGCCAGCAGCTCTCTGGGCGGGCCGAACACCGGGGAGCTGTTTTTT.

This clone came up once. The chain uses TRBV28 and TRBJ1-2; D uncertain. The CDR3 runs to 13 residues. CDR1 is MDHEN, CDR2 SYDVKM, per germline. V dropped 1 base and J dropped 4 bases, with 7 bases sitting between them. CDR3: CASSLSSAYGYTF. CDR3 coding DNA: TGTGCCAGCAGTTTATCCAGTGCCTATGGCTACACCTTC.

This chain joins TRBV6-6 and TRBJ1-6; the D gene is possibly TRBD1 (6 bases). CDR1 MNHNY and CDR2 SVGAGI come from the germline V gene (reference sequence). This CDR3 is built from 16 residues. V dropped 5 bases and J dropped 0 bases, with 11 bases sitting between them. The CDR3 protein is CASSNRVGSYNSPLHF. CDR3 in DNA: TGTGCCAGCAGTAACAGGGTCGGCTCCTATAATTCACCCCTCCACTTT.

The chain is built from TRBV28 and TRBJ2-5; D gene unclear. The V gene's germline CDR1 is MDHEN and CDR2 SYDVKM. The CDR3 contains 12 residues. V lost 5 bases, J lost 5 bases, and 9 bases lay in between. The CDR3 region has the DNA TGTGCCAGCAGTCCCGACACGGAGACCCAGTACTTC. Amino acid sequence: CASSPDTETQYF.